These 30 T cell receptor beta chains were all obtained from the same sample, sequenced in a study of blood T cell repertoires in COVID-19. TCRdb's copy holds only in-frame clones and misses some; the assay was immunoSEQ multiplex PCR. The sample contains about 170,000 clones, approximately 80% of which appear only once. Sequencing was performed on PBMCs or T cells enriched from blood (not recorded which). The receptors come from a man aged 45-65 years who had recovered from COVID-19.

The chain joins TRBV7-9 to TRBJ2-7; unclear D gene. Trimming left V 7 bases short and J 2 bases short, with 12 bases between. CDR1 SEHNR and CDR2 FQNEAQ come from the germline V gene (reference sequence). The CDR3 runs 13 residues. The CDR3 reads CASTPDTAYEQYF. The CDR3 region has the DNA TGTGCCAGCACTCCAGACACAGCCTACGAGCAGTACTTC.

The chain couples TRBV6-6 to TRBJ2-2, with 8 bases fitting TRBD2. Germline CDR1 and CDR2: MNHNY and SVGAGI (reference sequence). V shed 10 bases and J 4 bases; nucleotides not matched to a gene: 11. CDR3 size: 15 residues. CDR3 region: CATREGGAGTGELFF. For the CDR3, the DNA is TGTGCCACCCGGGAGGGGGGCGCTGGCACCGGGGAGCTGTTTTTT.

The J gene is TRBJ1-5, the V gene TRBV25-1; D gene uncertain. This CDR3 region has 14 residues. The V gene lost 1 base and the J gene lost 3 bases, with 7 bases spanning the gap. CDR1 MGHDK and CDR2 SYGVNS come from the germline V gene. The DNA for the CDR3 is TGTGCCAGCAGTGAATCCGGGTTCAATCAGCCCCAGCATTTT. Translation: CASSESGFNQPQHF. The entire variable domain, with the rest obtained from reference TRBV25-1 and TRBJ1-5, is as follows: EADIYQTPRYLVIGTGKKITLECSQTMGHDKMYWYQQDPGMELHLIHYSYGVNSTEKGDLSSESTVSRIRTEHFPLTLESARPSHTSQYLCASSESGFNQPQHFGDGTRLSIL.

For the CDR3, the DNA is TGTGCCAGCAGCCGGCGGTCTAGACAAGAGACCCAGTACTTC. This translates into CASSRRSRQETQYF. The gene calls are TRBV7-2 and TRBJ2-5, with no clear D. Trimming stripped 5 bases from V and 2 bases from J, with 12 bases between. Germline-derived CDR1 and CDR2 are SGHTA and FQGNSA. The CDR3 runs 14 residues. The whole variable domain, remainder taken from reference TRBV7-2 and TRBJ2-5, is GAGVSQSPSNKVTEKGKDVELRCDPISGHTALYWYRQSLGQGLEFLIYFQGNSAPDKSGLPSDRFSAERTGGSVSTLTIQRTQQEDSAVYLCASSRRSRQETQYFGPGTRLLVL.

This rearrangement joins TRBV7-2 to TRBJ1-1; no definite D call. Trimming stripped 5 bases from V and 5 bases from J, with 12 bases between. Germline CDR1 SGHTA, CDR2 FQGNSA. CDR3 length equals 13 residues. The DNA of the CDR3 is TGTGCCAGCAGCCCTCAGAGGAGGACTGAAGCTTTCTTT. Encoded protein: CASSPQRRTEAFF.

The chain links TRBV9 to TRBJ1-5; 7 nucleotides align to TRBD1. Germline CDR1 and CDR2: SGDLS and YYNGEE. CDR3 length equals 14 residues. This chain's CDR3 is CAPYRGERNQPQHF. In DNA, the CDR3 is TGTGCACCCTACAGGGGAGAGCGGAATCAGCCCCAGCATTTT. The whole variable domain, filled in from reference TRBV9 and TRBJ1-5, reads DSGVTQTPKHLITATGQRVTLRCSPRSGDLSVYWYQQSLDQGLQFLIQYYNGEERAKGNILERFSAQQFPDLHSELNLSSLELGDSALYFCAPYRGERNQPQHFGDGTRLSIL.

CDR3 region: CASSSSYQETQYF. In DNA, the CDR3 is TGTGCCAGCAGCTCTTCGTACCAAGAGACCCAGTACTTC. The chain links TRBV7-9 to TRBJ2-5; D is uncertain. Germline CDR1 SEHNR, CDR2 FQNEAQ (reference sequence). The CDR3 covers 13 residues. V was shortened by 4 bases and J by 0 bases, with 6 bases between the two germline ends. Full variable domain (outside the CDR3, taken from reference TRBV7-9 and TRBJ2-5): DTGVSQNPRHKITKRGQNVTFRCDPISEHNRLYWYRQTLGQGPEFLTYFQNEAQLEKSRLLSDRFSAERPKGSFSTLEIQRTEQGDSAMYLCASSSSYQETQYFGPGTRLLVL.

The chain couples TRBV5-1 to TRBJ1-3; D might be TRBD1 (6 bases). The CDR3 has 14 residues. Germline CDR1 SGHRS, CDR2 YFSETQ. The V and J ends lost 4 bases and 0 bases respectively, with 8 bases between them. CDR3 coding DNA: TGCGCCAGCAGCCAGGGGCCCTCTGGAAACACCATATATTTT. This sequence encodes CASSQGPSGNTIYF.

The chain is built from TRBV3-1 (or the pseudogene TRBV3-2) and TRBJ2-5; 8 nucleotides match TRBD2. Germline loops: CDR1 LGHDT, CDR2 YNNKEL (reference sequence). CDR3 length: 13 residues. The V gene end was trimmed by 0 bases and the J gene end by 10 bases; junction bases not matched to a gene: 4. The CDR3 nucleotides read TGTGCCAGCAGCCAAGAAAGCGGGGGCCACCAGTACTTC. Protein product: CASSQESGGHQYF.

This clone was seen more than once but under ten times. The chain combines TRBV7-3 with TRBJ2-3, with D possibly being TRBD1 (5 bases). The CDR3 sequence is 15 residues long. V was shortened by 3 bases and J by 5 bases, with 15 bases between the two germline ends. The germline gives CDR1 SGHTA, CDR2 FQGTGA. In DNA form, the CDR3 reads TGTGCCAGCAGCTTTGACCAGGGATGGAGAGATACGCAGTATTTT. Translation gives CASSFDQGWRDTQYF.

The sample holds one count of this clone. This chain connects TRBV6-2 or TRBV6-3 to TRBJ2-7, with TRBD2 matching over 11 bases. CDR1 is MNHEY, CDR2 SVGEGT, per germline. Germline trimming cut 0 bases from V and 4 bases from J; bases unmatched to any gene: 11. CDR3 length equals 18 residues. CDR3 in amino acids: CASSYSTLAGAFGYEQYF. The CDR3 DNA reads TGTGCCAGCAGTTACTCTACACTAGCGGGGGCCTTTGGGTACGAGCAGTACTTC.

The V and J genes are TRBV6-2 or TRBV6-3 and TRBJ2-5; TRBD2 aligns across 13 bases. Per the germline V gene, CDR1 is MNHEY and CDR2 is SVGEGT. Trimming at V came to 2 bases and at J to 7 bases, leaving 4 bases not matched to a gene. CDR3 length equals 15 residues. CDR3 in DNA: TGTGCCAGCAGTTACCCCCGGACTAGCGGGGGGACCCAGTACTTC. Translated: CASSYPRTSGGTQYF.

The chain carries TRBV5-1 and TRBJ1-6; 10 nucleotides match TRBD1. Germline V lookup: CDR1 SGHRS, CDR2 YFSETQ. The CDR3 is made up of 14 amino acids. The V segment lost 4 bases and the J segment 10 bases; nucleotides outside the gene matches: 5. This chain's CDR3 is CASSVGQGDSPLHF. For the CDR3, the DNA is TGCGCCAGCAGCGTAGGACAGGGGGACTCACCCCTCCACTTT.

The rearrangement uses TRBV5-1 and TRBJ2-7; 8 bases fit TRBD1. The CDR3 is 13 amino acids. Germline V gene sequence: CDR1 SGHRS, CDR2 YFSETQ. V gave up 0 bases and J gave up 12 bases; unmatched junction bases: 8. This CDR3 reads CASSLEPGQATYF. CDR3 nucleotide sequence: TGCGCCAGCAGCTTGGAACCGGGACAGGCGACGTACTTC.

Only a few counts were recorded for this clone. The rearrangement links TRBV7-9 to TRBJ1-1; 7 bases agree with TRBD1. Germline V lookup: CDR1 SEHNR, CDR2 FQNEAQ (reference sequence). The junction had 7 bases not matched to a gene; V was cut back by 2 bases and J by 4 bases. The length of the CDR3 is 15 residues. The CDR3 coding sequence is TGTGCCAGCAGCTTAACCGACAGGGTAGCCACTGAAGCTTTCTTT. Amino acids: CASSLTDRVATEAFF.

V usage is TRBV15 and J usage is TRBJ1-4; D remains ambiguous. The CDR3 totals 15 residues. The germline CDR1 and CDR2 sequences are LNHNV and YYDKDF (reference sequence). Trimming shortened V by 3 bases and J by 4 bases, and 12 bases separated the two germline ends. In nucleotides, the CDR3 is TGTGCCACCAGCAGGATCCGGGGATATAATGAAAAACTGTTTTTT. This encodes CATSRIRGYNEKLFF.

The CDR3 spells CASSLDIDSNLRYEQYF. CDR3 sequence (DNA): TGCGCCAGCAGCTTGGATATCGACAGTAACCTACGCTACGAGCAGTACTTC. V gene TRBV5-1 combines with J gene TRBJ2-7; TRBD1 might be the D (5 bases). V lost 0 bases, J lost 3 bases, and 19 bases lay in between. The germline V gene encodes CDR1 SGHRS and CDR2 YFSETQ. CDR3 length: 17 amino acids.

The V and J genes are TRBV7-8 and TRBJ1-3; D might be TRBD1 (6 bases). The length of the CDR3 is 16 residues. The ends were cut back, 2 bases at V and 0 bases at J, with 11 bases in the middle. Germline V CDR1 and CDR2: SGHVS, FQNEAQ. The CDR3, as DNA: TGTGCCAGCAGCTTAACAGGGCCGCACTCTGGAAACACCATATATTTT. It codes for CASSLTGPHSGNTIYF.

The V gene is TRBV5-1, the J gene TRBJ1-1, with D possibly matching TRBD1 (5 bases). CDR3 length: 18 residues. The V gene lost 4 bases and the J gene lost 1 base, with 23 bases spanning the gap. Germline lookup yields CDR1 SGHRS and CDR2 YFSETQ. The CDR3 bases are TGCGCCAGCAGCCATCACGGGGGGAGGGCCTCTGGGAACACTGAAGCTTTCTTT. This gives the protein CASSHHGGRASGNTEAFF.

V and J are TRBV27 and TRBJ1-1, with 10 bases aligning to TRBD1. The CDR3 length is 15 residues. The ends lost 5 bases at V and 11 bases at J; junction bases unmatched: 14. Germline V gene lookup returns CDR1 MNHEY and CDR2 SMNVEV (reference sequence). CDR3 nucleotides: TGTGCCAGCAGTCTCCGACAGGGGGCGAAATTATTCGCTTTCTTT. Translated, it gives CASSLRQGAKLFAFF.

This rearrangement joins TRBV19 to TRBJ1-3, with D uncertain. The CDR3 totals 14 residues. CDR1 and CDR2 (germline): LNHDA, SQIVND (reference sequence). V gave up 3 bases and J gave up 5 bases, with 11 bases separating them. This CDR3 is CASSISTWRNTIYF. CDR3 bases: TGTGCCAGTAGTATTTCGACTTGGCGAAACACCATATATTTT.

CDR3 residues: CASSPGLAVAQETQYF. Here the CDR3 DNA reads TGTGCCAGCTCACCGGGGCTAGCGGTAGCTCAAGAGACCCAGTACTTC. This chain uses TRBV18 with TRBJ2-5; 7 bases fit TRBD2. This CDR3 region has 16 residues. Trimming took 3 bases from V and 2 from J; bases not matched to a gene: 9. Germline-derived CDR1 and CDR2 are KGHSH and LQKENI.

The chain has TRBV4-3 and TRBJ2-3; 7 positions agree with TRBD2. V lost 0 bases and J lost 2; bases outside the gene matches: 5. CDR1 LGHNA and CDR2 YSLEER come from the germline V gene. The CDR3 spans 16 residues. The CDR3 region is CASSQEWRGTTDTQYF. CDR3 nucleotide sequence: TGCGCCAGCAGCCAAGAGTGGCGGGGGACCACAGATACGCAGTATTTT.

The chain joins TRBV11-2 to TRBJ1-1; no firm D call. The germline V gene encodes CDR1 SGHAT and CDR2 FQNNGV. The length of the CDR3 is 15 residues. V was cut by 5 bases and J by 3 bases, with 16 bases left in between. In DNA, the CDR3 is TGTGCCAGCAGCCTTAGCGATGGGAGTCACACTGAAGCTTTCTTT. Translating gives CASSLSDGSHTEAFF.

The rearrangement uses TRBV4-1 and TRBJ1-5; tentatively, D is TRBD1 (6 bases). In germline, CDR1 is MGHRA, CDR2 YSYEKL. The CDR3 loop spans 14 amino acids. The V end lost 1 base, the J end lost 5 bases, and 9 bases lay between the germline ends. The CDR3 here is CASSQAAGDQPQHF. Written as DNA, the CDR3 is TGCGCCAGCAGCCAAGCTGCAGGGGATCAGCCCCAGCATTTT.

The CDR3 protein is CASSLVTGGRNIQYF. The CDR3 DNA reads as TGTGCCAGCAGCTTGGTAACGGGGGGCAGAAACATTCAGTACTTC. The gene calls are TRBV5-4 and TRBJ2-4; D is possibly TRBD2 (7 bases). Per germline, CDR1 SGHNT and CDR2 YYREEE (reference sequence). The CDR3 has 15 residues. V gave up 0 bases and J gave up 6 bases, with 13 bases separating them.

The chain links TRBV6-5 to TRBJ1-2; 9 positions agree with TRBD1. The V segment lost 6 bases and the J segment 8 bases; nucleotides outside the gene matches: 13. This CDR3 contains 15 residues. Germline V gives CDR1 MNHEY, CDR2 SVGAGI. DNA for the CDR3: TGTGCCAGCAGATTACCAGGGACAGGGCCTTTCGGCTACACCTTC. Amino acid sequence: CASRLPGTGPFGYTF.

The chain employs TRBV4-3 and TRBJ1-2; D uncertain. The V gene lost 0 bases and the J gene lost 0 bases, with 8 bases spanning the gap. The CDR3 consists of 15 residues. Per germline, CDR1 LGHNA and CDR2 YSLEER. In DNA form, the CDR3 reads TGCGCCAGCAGCCAAGATCGAGGATCTAACTATGGCTACACCTTC. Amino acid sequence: CASSQDRGSNYGYTF.

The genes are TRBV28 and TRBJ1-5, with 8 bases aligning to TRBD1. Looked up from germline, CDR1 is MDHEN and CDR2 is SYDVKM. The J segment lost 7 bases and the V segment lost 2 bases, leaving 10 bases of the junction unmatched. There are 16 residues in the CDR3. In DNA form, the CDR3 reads TGTGCCAGCAGTTTACCAGGGGGCGAAACAATCCAGCCCCAGCATTTT. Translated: CASSLPGGETIQPQHF.

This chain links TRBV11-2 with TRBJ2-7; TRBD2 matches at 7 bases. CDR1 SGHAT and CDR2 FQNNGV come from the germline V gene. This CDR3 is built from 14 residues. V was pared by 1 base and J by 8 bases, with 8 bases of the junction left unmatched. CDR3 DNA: TGTGCCAGCAGCTTAGTGGGTCGGGACTATAAGCAGTACTTC. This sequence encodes CASSLVGRDYKQYF.